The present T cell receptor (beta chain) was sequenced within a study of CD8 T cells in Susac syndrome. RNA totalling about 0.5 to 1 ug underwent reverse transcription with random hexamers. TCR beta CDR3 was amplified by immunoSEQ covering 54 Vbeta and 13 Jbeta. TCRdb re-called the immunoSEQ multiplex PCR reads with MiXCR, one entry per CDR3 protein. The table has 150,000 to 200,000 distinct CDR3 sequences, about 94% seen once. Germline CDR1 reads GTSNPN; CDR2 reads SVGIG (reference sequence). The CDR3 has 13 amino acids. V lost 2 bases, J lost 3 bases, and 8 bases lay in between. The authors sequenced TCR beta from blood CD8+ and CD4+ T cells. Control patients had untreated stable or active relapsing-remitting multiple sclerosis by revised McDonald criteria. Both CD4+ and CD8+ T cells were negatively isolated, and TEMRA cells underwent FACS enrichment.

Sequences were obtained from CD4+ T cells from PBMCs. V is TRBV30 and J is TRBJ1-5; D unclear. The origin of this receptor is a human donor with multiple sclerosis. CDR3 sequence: CAWSFLTNQPQHF. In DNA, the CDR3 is TGTGCCTGGAGTTTCCTGACCAATCAGCCCCAGCATTTT.